The sequence of this T cell receptor beta chain was determined in a study of cytomegalovirus exposure and HLA in healthy donors. Study-wide results and limits: Altogether, 150 to 200 TCR beta chains were recorded as cytomegalovirus-associated.

Clones were sequenced by immunoSEQ multiplex PCR, and TCRdb holds only the in-frame ones, with some missing. The table records about 63,000 clones, around 95% of them present only once. V trimming: 6 bases; J trimming: 5 bases; junction bases outside the gene matches: 7. The length of the CDR3 is 14 residues. Germline lookup yields CDR1 SNHLY and CDR2 FYNNEI. A single count supports this clone. Its antigen is as yet unknown. J is TRBJ1-5 and V is TRBV2, with 7 bases fitting TRBD1. The TCR comes from a woman aged 18-29 years in good health and CMV-seropositive. The sequenced sample consisted of PBMCs. The chain's CDR3 is CASSMGQNYQPQHF. CDR3 in DNA: TGTGCCAGCAGCATGGGACAGAATTATCAGCCCCAGCATTTT.